The sample holds one count of the clone carrying this T cell receptor beta chain. As yet, its antigen is unknown. Researchers classed hyperthyroidism as stable given no ophthalmopathy within 18 months of follow-up. Amplified TCR beta CDR3 regions were obtained using RNA transcripts as template. In the first round, RT-PCR was carried out with HTBI primers, and a multiplex PCR formed the second round. TCRdb re-analysed the multiplex PCR reads in MiXCR, keeping a single row per CDR3 protein. The sample yields under 800,000 distinct CDR3 sequences, 20% to 25% seen once. This specimen belongs to a study of Graves' ophthalmopathy and Graves' hyperthyroidism. Across the study: Specimen type is peripheral blood, obtained at initial diagnosis before any treatment.

CDR1 KGHDR and CDR2 SFDVKD come from the germline V gene. The V gene lost 6 bases and the J gene lost 6 bases, with 13 bases spanning the gap. The CDR3 contains 13 residues. Notes on the study in general: Clonotypes were expanded in thyroid at above 0.001 frequency, and most also appeared in blood.

Sample: peripheral blood. The TCR originated in a young woman with stable Graves' hyperthyroidism. Some clones in this sample may be carry-over from other donors' samples. V is TRBV24-1 and J is TRBJ1-1; a weak D match, TRBD1 (5 bases). The CDR3 here is CATSSTGAPEAFF. CDR3 DNA sequence: TGTGCCACCAGTTCTACCGGGGCGCCTGAAGCTTTCTTT.